Listed here are 17 T cell receptor beta chains from one sample, sequenced in a study of shared clonotypes between healthy human individuals. Repertoires were generated with immunoSEQ multiplex PCR, while TCRdb's copy carries only in-frame clones and drops some. The sample carries about 1 million clones, approximately 68% recorded once. Sequencing input: memory CD4+ T cells sorted from blood. Subset here: CD45RA-negative fraction. The source of these receptors is a young man in good health.

The genes are TRBV15 and TRBJ2-3; 12 nucleotides match TRBD2. V lost 0 bases and J lost 0; bases outside the gene matches: 7. Germline CDR1 is LNHNV and CDR2 is YYDKDF (reference sequence). The CDR3 is made up of 19 amino acids. The CDR3 loop is CATSRDRLAGGTSTDTQYF. The CDR3 nucleotides read TGTGCCACCAGCAGAGATCGCCTAGCGGGGGGGACTAGCACAGATACGCAGTATTTT.

The chain joins TRBV5-1 to TRBJ1-2; maybe TRBD1 (6 bases). The CDR3 totals 11 residues. Germline assignment: CDR1 SGHRS and CDR2 YFSETQ. V was clipped by 3 bases and J by 13 bases, with 13 bases between them. The CDR3 sequence: CASSSGTSATF. The CDR3 region has the DNA TGCGCCAGCAGCTCTGGGACATCGGCCACCTTC. Together with reference TRBV5-1 and TRBJ1-2, the CDR3 gives the full variable domain: KAGVTQTPRYLIKTRGQQVTLSCSPISGHRSVSWYQQTPGQGLQFLFEYFSETQRNKGNFPGRFSGRQFSNSRSEMNVSTLELGDSALYLCASSSGTSATFGSGTRLTVV.

V usage is TRBV7-2 and J usage is TRBJ2-1, with D perhaps TRBD2 (5 bases). In germline, CDR1 is SGHTA, CDR2 FQGNSA. V gave up 5 bases and J gave up 9 bases, with 20 bases separating them. The CDR3 totals 15 residues. DNA for the CDR3: TGTGCCAGCAGCGCCCGGGGTGGATACAGTGGTGAGCAGTTCTTC. Amino acids: CASSARGGYSGEQFF. Complete variable domain (other parts from reference TRBV7-2 and TRBJ2-1): GAGVSQSPSNKVTEKGKDVELRCDPISGHTALYWYRQSLGQGLEFLIYFQGNSAPDKSGLPSDRFSAERTGGSVSTLTIQRTQQEDSAVYLCASSARGGYSGEQFFGPGTRLTVL.

This clone was detected a few times. V is TRBV10-3 and J is TRBJ2-5, with 13 bases fitting TRBD2. The germline V gene has CDR1 ENHRY and CDR2 SYGVKD. The CDR3 is 14 amino acids. The trim removed 5 bases at V and 5 bases at J, leaving 2 bases unmatched. For the CDR3, the DNA is TGTGCCATCAGTACGGGACTAGCGGGGGAGACCCAGTACTTC. Its translation is CAISTGLAGETQYF.

The gene calls are TRBV6-6 and TRBJ2-3, with D uncertain. V was cut by 6 bases and J by 1 base, with 8 bases left in between. This CDR3 has 13 residues. Per the germline V gene, CDR1 is MNHNY and CDR2 is SVGAGI (reference sequence). The DNA for the CDR3 is TGTGCCAGCAGCCCCGAGGGCACAGATACGCAGTATTTT. Amino acids: CASSPEGTDTQYF.

The CDR3 loop is CASSLRGGGGTGELFF. CDR3 nucleotide sequence: TGTGCCAGCAGTTTGCGGGGCGGGGGAGGCACCGGGGAGCTGTTTTTT. The genes are TRBV6-5 and TRBJ2-2; the match to TRBD2 covers 7 bases. The length of the CDR3 is 16 residues. Germline V gene lookup returns CDR1 MNHEY and CDR2 SVGAGI. Trimming removed 4 bases from V and 4 bases from J; junction bases left unmatched: 9.

As regards this clone: This specimen includes other DNA sequences encoding the same CDR3. The V call is TRBV4-3, the J call TRBJ2-7; 9 bases are a match to TRBD1. The CDR3 has 14 amino acids. CDR1 and CDR2 from the germline V gene are LGHNA and YSLEER. V lost 3 bases to trimming and J lost 2 bases; unmatched junction nucleotides: 2. The CDR3 spells CASSQGTGPYEQYF. Here the CDR3 DNA reads TGCGCCAGCAGCCAGGGGACAGGGCCCTACGAGCAGTACTTC.

The rearrangement uses TRBV14 and TRBJ1-2; D gene ambiguous. Deletions cut 4 bases from V and 1 base from J, with 10 bases between. The CDR3 has 14 amino acids. The germline V gene encodes CDR1 SGHDN and CDR2 FVKESK. In nucleotides, the CDR3 is TGTGCCAGCAGCCCTGGCCGGAGTAACTATGGCTACACCTTC. As protein: CASSPGRSNYGYTF.

The chain couples TRBV19 to TRBJ2-4; D not resolved. Germline-derived CDR1 and CDR2 are LNHDA and SQIVND (reference sequence). Trimming pared 7 bases from V and 4 bases from J, leaving 14 bases between. The CDR3 has 14 residues. As DNA, the CDR3 is TGTGCCAGTACCACCCACTCCGGTAAAAACATTCAGTACTTC. Its protein is CASTTHSGKNIQYF.

Only a few counts were recorded for this clone. V usage is TRBV11-2 and J usage is TRBJ2-3; D ambiguous. This CDR3 has 16 amino acids. Between the trimmed V and J ends, which lost 2 bases and 2 bases, there was a span of 14 bases. CDR1 and CDR2 (germline): SGHAT, FQNNGV. CDR3 sequence reads: CASSLRPPSLTDTQYF. For the CDR3, the DNA is TGTGCCAGCAGCTTAAGGCCTCCGTCCCTCACAGATACGCAGTATTTT. Drawing the rest from reference TRBV11-2 and TRBJ2-3, the complete variable domain is EAGVAQSPRYKIIEKRQSVAFWCNPISGHATLYWYQQILGQGPKLLIQFQNNGVVDDSQLPKDRFSAERLKGVDSTLKIQPAKLEDSAVYLCASSLRPPSLTDTQYFGPGTRLTVL.

V is TRBV18 and J is TRBJ2-5, with D perhaps TRBD2 (5 bases). Between the trimmed V and J ends, which lost 2 bases and 9 bases, there was a span of 7 bases. Germline V lookup: CDR1 KGHSH, CDR2 LQKENI. The CDR3 runs to 11 residues. The CDR3 spells CASSPAGAQYF. DNA of the CDR3: TGTGCCAGCTCACCAGCCGGGGCCCAGTACTTC.

The table lists this clone with a few counts. The rearrangement joins TRBV11-2 to TRBJ1-5; TRBD1 agrees at 8 bases. V shed 3 bases and J 3 bases; nucleotides not matched to a gene: 4. CDR1 is SGHAT, CDR2 FQNNGV, per germline. The CDR3 is 15 amino acids. The CDR3 bases are TGTGCCAGCAGCTTTGGGACAGGACCCAATCAGCCCCAGCATTTT. It encodes CASSFGTGPNQPQHF.

The chain uses TRBV5-1 and TRBJ1-5; D is possibly TRBD1 (5 bases). CDR3 length: 14 amino acids. Germline V CDR1 and CDR2: SGHRS, YFSETQ. The V end was cut by 2 bases, the J end by 7 bases, with 13 bases between. In DNA form, the CDR3 reads TGCGCCAGCAGCTTAGTGGGGGACGGCCAGCCCCAGCATTTT. Encoded protein: CASSLVGDGQPQHF.

The chain recombines TRBV28 with TRBJ2-5; TRBD2 aligns across 7 bases. Germline CDR1 MDHEN, CDR2 SYDVKM. The length of the CDR3 is 15 residues. V trimming: 5 bases; J trimming: 1 base; junction bases outside the gene matches: 7. Written as DNA, the CDR3 is TGTGCCAGCAGTACTCCCCCTAGCGGCCAAGAGACCCAGTACTTC. Protein sequence: CASSTPPSGQETQYF.

The chain uses TRBV20-1 and TRBJ2-3; D ambiguous. CDR1 and CDR2 from the germline V gene are DFQATT and SNEGSKA (reference sequence). The CDR3 consists of 11 residues. V was trimmed by 6 bases and J by 2 bases, leaving 6 bases between them. The CDR3 coding sequence is TGCAGTGCCGAAAACACAGATACGCAGTATTTT. Translated: CSAENTDTQYF.

This chain links TRBV6-5 with TRBJ1-3; no clear D. CDR1 is MNHEY and CDR2 is SVGAGI in the germline V gene. This CDR3 comprises 16 residues. The V and J ends lost 4 bases and 0 bases respectively, with 13 bases between them. The CDR3 region is CASSSTPRPSGNTIYF. The CDR3 DNA is TGTGCCAGCAGTTCCACCCCGAGGCCCTCTGGAAACACCATATATTTT.

The J gene is TRBJ2-1, the V gene TRBV4-3, with TRBD1 matching over 11 bases. This CDR3 is 17 amino acids long. The ends lost 0 bases at V and 3 bases at J; junction bases unmatched: 4. CDR1 and CDR2 from the germline V gene are LGHNA and YSLEER. CDR3 in DNA: TGCGCCAGCAGCCAAGACCCGGGGACAGGGGGCTACAATGAGCAGTTCTTC. Translated, it gives CASSQDPGTGGYNEQFF.